Shown below are 25 T cell receptor beta chains from a single sample sequenced in a study of early T cells in non-severe SARS-CoV-2 infection. TCRdb reprocessed the 5' RACE reads with MiXCR, giving one entry per CDR3 protein. The sample yields around 55,000 distinct CDR3 sequences, about 7.1% seen once. The specimen was whole blood, collected at baseline. These receptors were taken from an adult who was a healthcare worker with PCR-confirmed SARS-CoV-2 infection or an uninfected control (not recorded which).

The rearrangement links TRBV5-1 to TRBJ1-1, with D possibly being TRBD1 (5 bases). The CDR3 loop spans 13 amino acids. The ends were cut back, 4 bases at V and 1 base at J, with 8 bases in the middle. Per germline, CDR1 SGHRS and CDR2 YFSETQ. The CDR3 DNA reads TGCGCCAGCAGCCGGGACGGGAACACTGAAGCTTTCTTT. Translation: CASSRDGNTEAFF.

V gene TRBV19 combines with J gene TRBJ2-1; 8 bases match TRBD2. The CDR3 contains 15 residues. Unmatched junction bases numbered 10, after V lost 10 bases and J lost 2 bases. Germline loops: CDR1 LNHDA, CDR2 SQIVND (reference sequence). The CDR3 loop reads CATSSGGNPYNEQFF. CDR3 DNA sequence: TGTGCCACCTCGAGCGGGGGTAACCCCTACAATGAGCAGTTCTTC.

This clonotype was observed at least ten times. This chain uses TRBV7-2 with TRBJ1-5; D is unresolved. V lost 2 bases, J lost 0 bases, and 5 bases lay in between. This CDR3 region has 14 residues. Germline V lookup: CDR1 SGHTA, CDR2 FQGNSA. The CDR3 loop reads CASSLYHSNQPQHF. The CDR3 nucleotides read TGTGCCAGCAGCTTATACCATAGCAATCAGCCCCAGCATTTT. The variable domain in full, completed from reference TRBV7-2 and TRBJ1-5, reads GAGVSQSPSNKVTEKGKDVELRCDPISGHTALYWYRQSLGQGLEFLIYFQGNSAPDKSGLPSDRFSAERTGGSVSTLTIQRTQQEDSAVYLCASSLYHSNQPQHFGDGTRLSIL.

This clonotype was seen at least ten times. The chain links TRBV28 to TRBJ1-6, with TRBD1 matching over 8 bases. V shed 5 bases, J shed 7 bases, and the junction held 13 bases outside the gene matches. Per the germline V gene, CDR1 is MDHEN and CDR2 is SYDVKM. CDR3 length: 17 amino acids. The CDR3 here is CASSPPRTGSPNSPLHF. The CDR3 nucleotides are TGTGCCAGCAGTCCCCCGAGGACAGGGAGTCCGAATTCACCCCTCCACTTT. The full variable domain, completed using reference TRBV28 and TRBJ1-6, is DVKVTQSSRYLVKRTGEKVFLECVQDMDHENMFWYRQDPGLGLRLIYFSYDVKMKEKGDIPEGYSVSREKKERFSLILESASTNQTSMYLCASSPPRTGSPNSPLHFGNGTRLTVT.

The gene calls are TRBV5-1 and TRBJ2-3; D remains unclear. The CDR3 covers 14 residues. Trimming shortened V by 1 base and J by 0 bases, and 6 bases separated the two germline ends. Per the germline V gene, CDR1 is SGHRS and CDR2 is YFSETQ. CDR3 DNA sequence: TGCGCCAGCAGCTTGTTTCTTAGCACAGATACGCAGTATTTT. Amino acid sequence: CASSLFLSTDTQYF.

This clonotype came up many times. The CDR3 is CATSDTTGLGGDSRGYTF. The CDR3 coding sequence is TGTGCCACCAGTGATACTACAGGATTGGGAGGAGATAGTCGTGGCTACACCTTC. This chain uses TRBV24-1 with TRBJ1-2; D is perhaps TRBD1 (5 bases). CDR1 and CDR2 (germline): KGHDR, SFDVKD. The CDR3 is 18 amino acids. The germline V and J ends were trimmed by 3 bases and 7 bases, with 26 bases remaining between them.

This clonotype has ten or more counts. The chain links TRBV24-1 to TRBJ1-5; D may be TRBD1 (6 bases). V lost 2 bases and J 4 bases, leaving 14 bases between the germline ends. In germline, CDR1 is KGHDR, CDR2 SFDVKD. The CDR3 is made up of 16 amino acids. This CDR3 is CATSDSPGAQNQPQHF. CDR3 nucleotide sequence: TGTGCCACCAGTGATTCTCCAGGGGCCCAAAATCAGCCCCAGCATTTT.

This clonotype was counted between two and nine times. The DNA of the CDR3 is TGTGCCAGCTCACCAAACATGTGGAGCTCTGGAAACACCATATATTTT. Protein: CASSPNMWSSGNTIYF. The chain links TRBV18 to TRBJ1-3, with unresolved D. The length of the CDR3 is 16 residues. The V end lost 2 bases, the J end lost 0 bases, and 11 bases lay between the germline ends. Germline CDR1 is KGHSH and CDR2 is LQKENI.

This clonotype was found many times. V gene TRBV20-1 combines with J gene TRBJ2-1, with 10 bases that match TRBD2. Germline CDR1 and CDR2: DFQATT and SNEGSKA (reference sequence). Trimming removed 3 bases from V and 6 bases from J; junction bases left unmatched: 5. This CDR3 is built from 14 residues. The CDR3 region has the DNA TGCAGTGCTAGGGAGGCTAGCGGGGGCAATGAGCAGTTCTTC. The encoded protein is CSAREASGGNEQFF.

This clonotype occurred a few times. This chain links TRBV11-2 with TRBJ1-6; D uncertain. With 4 bases removed from V and 8 bases from J, the gap between germline ends came to 9 bases. The CDR3 loop spans 13 amino acids. Germline lookup yields CDR1 SGHAT and CDR2 FQNNGV. The CDR3 region is CASSSQGYSPLHF. For the CDR3, the DNA is TGTGCCAGCAGCTCGCAAGGATATTCACCCCTCCACTTT.

This clonotype was seen more than once but under ten times. The V call is TRBV6-5, the J call TRBJ2-3, with D unclear. Deletions cut 2 bases from V and 2 bases from J, with 5 bases between. The CDR3 has 13 residues. Germline V gene lookup returns CDR1 MNHEY and CDR2 SVGAGI. The CDR3 nucleotides are TGTGCCAGCAGTTACCAAATCACAGATACGCAGTATTTT. The encoded protein is CASSYQITDTQYF.

This clonotype was counted ten times or more. This chain uses TRBV7-8 with TRBJ1-5; no firm D call. Looked up from germline, CDR1 is SGHVS and CDR2 is FQNEAQ. CDR3 length: 12 residues. V lost 3 bases and J 7 bases, leaving 7 bases between the germline ends. CDR3 DNA: TGTGCCAGCAGCTTTGTTGCCCAGCCCCAGCATTTT. Amino acids: CASSFVAQPQHF.

This clonotype was seen at least ten times. The V call is TRBV6-2 or TRBV6-3, the J call TRBJ2-7, with 12 bases lining up with TRBD2. CDR1 and CDR2 from the germline V gene are MNHEY and SVGEGT. V trimming: 5 bases; J trimming: 5 bases; junction bases outside the gene matches: 19. The CDR3 is 19 amino acids. The CDR3 sequence: CASSLVWVSPSGGADEQYF. The CDR3 region has the DNA TGTGCCAGCAGTCTAGTCTGGGTCTCCCCTAGCGGGGGGGCGGACGAGCAGTACTTC.

The chain uses TRBV7-9 and TRBJ1-1, with D perhaps matching TRBD1 (6 bases). The CDR3 contains 13 residues. The germline V and J ends were trimmed by 5 bases and 6 bases, with 13 bases remaining between them. Germline V CDR1 and CDR2: SEHNR, FQNEAQ (reference sequence). This CDR3 is CASSGYRDAEAFF. CDR3 DNA sequence: TGTGCCAGCAGCGGATACAGGGACGCTGAAGCTTTCTTT.

Ten or more counts support this clonotype. The chain carries TRBV7-2 and TRBJ1-2; the D gene is possibly TRBD1 (6 bases). Trimming took off 5 bases at V and 5 bases at J, with 18 bases between the two ends. CDR1 and CDR2 (germline): SGHTA, FQGNSA. This CDR3 comprises 15 residues. The DNA for the CDR3 is TGTGCCAGCAGCCCCGGGCGGGGGGCAGGGTATGGCTACACCTTC. Translating it yields CASSPGRGAGYGYTF. Complete variable domain (other parts from reference TRBV7-2 and TRBJ1-2): GAGVSQSPSNKVTEKGKDVELRCDPISGHTALYWYRQSLGQGLEFLIYFQGNSAPDKSGLPSDRFSAERTGGSVSTLTIQRTQQEDSAVYLCASSPGRGAGYGYTFGSGTRLTVV.

This clonotype was counted many times. The chain links TRBV20-1 to TRBJ2-7; D remains unclear. The CDR3 runs 17 residues. The germline gives CDR1 DFQATT, CDR2 SNEGSKA (reference sequence). V lost 4 bases, J lost 1 base, and 23 bases lay in between. The CDR3 here is CSATPDVTELGSYEQYF. The CDR3 region has the DNA TGCAGTGCTACGCCGGACGTTACAGAGTTGGGTTCCTACGAGCAGTACTTC.

V and J are TRBV11-2 and TRBJ2-1; D is possibly TRBD2 (5 bases). Trimming removed 1 base at V and 3 bases at J, with 7 bases between. Germline-derived CDR1 and CDR2 are SGHAT and FQNNGV. The CDR3 is 14 amino acids. The CDR3 coding sequence is TGTGCCAGCAGCTTAGGAGGGTTCTACAATGAGCAGTTCTTC. Its translation: CASSLGGFYNEQFF. The variable domain in full, with the rest retrieved from reference TRBV11-2 and TRBJ2-1, is EAGVAQSPRYKIIEKRQSVAFWCNPISGHATLYWYQQILGQGPKLLIQFQNNGVVDDSQLPKDRFSAERLKGVDSTLKIQPAKLEDSAVYLCASSLGGFYNEQFFGPGTRLTVL.

This clonotype was found many times. The J gene is TRBJ1-5, the V gene TRBV6-2 or TRBV6-3, with D possibly being TRBD1 (5 bases). Looked up from germline, CDR1 is MNHEY and CDR2 is SVGEGT. The CDR3 contains 17 residues. V was trimmed by 2 bases and J by 0 bases, leaving 14 bases between them. CDR3 loop: CASSYESGTYSNQPQHF. The DNA for the CDR3 is TGTGCCAGCAGTTACGAATCGGGGACCTATAGCAATCAGCCCCAGCATTTT.

This clonotype was counted a few times. In DNA, the CDR3 is TGTGCCAGCAGTTTAACAAGCAATCAGCCCCAGCATTTT. This codes for CASSLTSNQPQHF. J is TRBJ1-5 and V is TRBV27; D unclear. CDR1 is MNHEY and CDR2 is SMNVEV in the germline V gene (reference sequence). V was trimmed by 2 bases and J by 1 base, leaving 3 bases between them. The CDR3 runs to 13 residues.

This clonotype showed up just a few times. The chain couples TRBV20-1 to TRBJ1-5; 7 nucleotides match TRBD1. The CDR3 is 14 amino acids. With V trimmed by 6 bases and J by 4 bases, 9 bases remained unmatched. Germline lookup yields CDR1 DFQATT and CDR2 SNEGSKA (reference sequence). CDR3 in amino acids: CSAALTGRNQPQHF. The DNA of the CDR3 is TGCAGTGCCGCGTTGACAGGGCGAAATCAGCCCCAGCATTTT.

This clonotype has a handful of counts. This chain links TRBV5-1 with TRBJ2-7; D gene ambiguous. With 0 bases removed from V and 2 bases from J, the gap between germline ends came to 12 bases. The CDR3 length is 15 residues. The V gene's germline CDR1 is SGHRS and CDR2 YFSETQ. CDR3 bases: TGCGCCAGCAGCTTGGAAGCCGGGCTTACCTACGAGCAGTACTTC. Translated: CASSLEAGLTYEQYF. The whole variable domain, filled in from reference TRBV5-1 and TRBJ2-7, reads KAGVTQTPRYLIKTRGQQVTLSCSPISGHRSVSWYQQTPGQGLQFLFEYFSETQRNKGNFPGRFSGRQFSNSRSEMNVSTLELGDSALYLCASSLEAGLTYEQYFGPGTRLTVT.

This clonotype is labeled as medium-sized (0.01 to 0.1%). The genes are TRBV5-1 and TRBJ1-5; 9 bases agree with TRBD1. Germline CDR1 and CDR2: SGHRS and YFSETQ. V lost 5 bases and J lost 5; bases outside the gene matches: 8. The CDR3 extends over 15 amino acids. The CDR3 sequence is CASSWTGDSHQPQHF. The CDR3 DNA follows: TGCGCCAGCAGTTGGACAGGGGACAGCCATCAGCCCCAGCATTTT.

This clonotype came up many times. One junction end disagrees with the germline gene, perhaps due to a read error. V is TRBV7-9 and J is TRBJ2-3, with 7 bases identical to TRBD2. The CDR3 extends over 16 amino acids. Germline V lookup: CDR1 SEHNR, CDR2 FQNEAQ (reference sequence). The CDR3 is CASNLAPSGDTDTQYF. The CDR3 DNA reads TGTGCCAGCAACTTAGCGCCAAGCGGGGACACAGATACGCAGTATTTT.

CDR3 loop: CSAPDPKGAVQETQYF. CDR3 coding DNA: TGCAGCGCCCCAGACCCAAAGGGGGCGGTCCAAGAGACCCAGTACTTC. The rearrangement links TRBV29-1 to TRBJ2-5, with TRBD1 matching over 7 bases. The V segment lost 7 bases and the J segment 1 base; nucleotides outside the gene matches: 15. CDR1 and CDR2 from the germline V gene are SQVTM and ANQGSEA. This CDR3 has 16 amino acids. Based on the CDR3 plus reference TRBV29-1 and TRBJ2-5, the full variable domain is SAVISQKPSRDICQRGTSLTIQCQVDSQVTMMFWYRQQPGQSLTLIATANQGSEATYESGFVIDKFPISRPNLTFSTLTVSNMSPEDSSIYLCSAPDPKGAVQETQYFGPGTRLLVL.

This clonotype has ten or more counts. The chain joins TRBV10-3 to TRBJ2-3; 12 nucleotides align to TRBD2. V gave up 0 bases and J gave up 3 bases; unmatched junction bases: 1. Germline V gene sequence: CDR1 ENHRY, CDR2 SYGVKD. The CDR3 totals 16 residues. The CDR3 bases are TGTGCCATCAGTGAGTCGACTAGCGGGGGTACAGATACGCAGTATTTT. Residues: CAISESTSGGTDTQYF.